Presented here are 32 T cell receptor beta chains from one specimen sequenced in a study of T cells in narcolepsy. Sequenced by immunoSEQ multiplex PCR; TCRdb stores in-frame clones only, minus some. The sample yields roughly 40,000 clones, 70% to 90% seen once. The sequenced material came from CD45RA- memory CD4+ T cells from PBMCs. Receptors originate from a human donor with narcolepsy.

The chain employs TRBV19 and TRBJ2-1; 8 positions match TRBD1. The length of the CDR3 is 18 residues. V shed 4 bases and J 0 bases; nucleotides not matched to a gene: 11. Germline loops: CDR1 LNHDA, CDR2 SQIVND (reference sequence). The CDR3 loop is CASSTPARQGSSYNEQFF. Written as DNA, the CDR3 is TGTGCCAGTAGTACACCCGCCCGACAGGGGAGCTCCTACAATGAGCAGTTCTTC.

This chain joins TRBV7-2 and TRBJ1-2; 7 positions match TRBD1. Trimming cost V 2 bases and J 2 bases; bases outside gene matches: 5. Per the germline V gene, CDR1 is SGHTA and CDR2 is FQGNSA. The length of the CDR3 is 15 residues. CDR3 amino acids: CASSLPGGQNYGYTF. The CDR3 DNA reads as TGTGCCAGCAGCTTACCTGGGGGACAGAACTATGGCTACACCTTC.

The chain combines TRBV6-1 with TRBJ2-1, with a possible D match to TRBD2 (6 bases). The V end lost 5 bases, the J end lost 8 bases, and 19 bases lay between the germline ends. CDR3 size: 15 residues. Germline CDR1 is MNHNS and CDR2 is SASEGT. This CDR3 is CASSLEAGRMYEQFF. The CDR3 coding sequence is TGTGCCAGCAGTTTGGAGGCAGGGAGGATGTATGAGCAGTTCTTC.

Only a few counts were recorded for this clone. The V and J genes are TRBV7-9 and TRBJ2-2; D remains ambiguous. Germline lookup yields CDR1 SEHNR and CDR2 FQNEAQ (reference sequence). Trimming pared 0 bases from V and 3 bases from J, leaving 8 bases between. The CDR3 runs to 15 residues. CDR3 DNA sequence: TGTGCCAGCAGCTTAGCAGGGCGGTACACCGGGGAGCTGTTTTTT. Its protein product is CASSLAGRYTGELFF. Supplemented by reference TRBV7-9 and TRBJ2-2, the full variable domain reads DTGVSQNPRHKITKRGQNVTFRCDPISEHNRLYWYRQTLGQGPEFLTYFQNEAQLEKSRLLSDRFSAERPKGSFSTLEIQRTEQGDSAMYLCASSLAGRYTGELFFGEGSRLTVL.

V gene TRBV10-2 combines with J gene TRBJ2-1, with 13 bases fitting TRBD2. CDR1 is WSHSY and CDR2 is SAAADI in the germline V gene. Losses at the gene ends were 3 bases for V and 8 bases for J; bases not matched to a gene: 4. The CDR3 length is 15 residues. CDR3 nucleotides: TGCGCCAGCAGTGAATCACTAGCGGGGGGGTATGAGCAGTTCTTC. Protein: CASSESLAGGYEQFF.

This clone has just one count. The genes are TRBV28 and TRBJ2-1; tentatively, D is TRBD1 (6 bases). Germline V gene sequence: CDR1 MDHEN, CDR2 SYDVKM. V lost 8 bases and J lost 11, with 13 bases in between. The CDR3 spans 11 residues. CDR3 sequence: CASFWGTQQFF. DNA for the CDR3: TGTGCCAGCTTTTGGGGGACACAGCAGTTCTTC.

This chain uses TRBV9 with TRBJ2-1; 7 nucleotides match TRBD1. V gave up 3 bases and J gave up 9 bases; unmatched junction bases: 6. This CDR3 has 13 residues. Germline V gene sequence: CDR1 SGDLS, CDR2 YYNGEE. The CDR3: CASSAYDRVEQFF. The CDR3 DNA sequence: TGTGCCAGCAGCGCCTACGACAGGGTTGAGCAGTTCTTC.

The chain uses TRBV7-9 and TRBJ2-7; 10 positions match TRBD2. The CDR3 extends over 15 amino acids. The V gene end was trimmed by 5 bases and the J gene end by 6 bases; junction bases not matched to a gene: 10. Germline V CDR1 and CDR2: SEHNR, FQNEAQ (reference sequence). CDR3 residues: CASSRATSGEGEQYF. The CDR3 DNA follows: TGTGCCAGCAGCCGAGCTACTAGCGGGGAAGGCGAGCAGTACTTC.

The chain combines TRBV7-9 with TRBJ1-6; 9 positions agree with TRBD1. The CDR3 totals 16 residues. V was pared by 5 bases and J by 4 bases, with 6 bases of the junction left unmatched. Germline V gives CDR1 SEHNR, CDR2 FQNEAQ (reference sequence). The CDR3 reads CASSRDGQGYNSPLHF. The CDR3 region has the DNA TGTGCCAGCAGCCGAGACGGACAGGGGTATAATTCACCCCTCCACTTT. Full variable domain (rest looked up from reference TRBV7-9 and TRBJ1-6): DTGVSQNPRHKITKRGQNVTFRCDPISEHNRLYWYRQTLGQGPEFLTYFQNEAQLEKSRLLSDRFSAERPKGSFSTLEIQRTEQGDSAMYLCASSRDGQGYNSPLHFGNGTRLTVT.

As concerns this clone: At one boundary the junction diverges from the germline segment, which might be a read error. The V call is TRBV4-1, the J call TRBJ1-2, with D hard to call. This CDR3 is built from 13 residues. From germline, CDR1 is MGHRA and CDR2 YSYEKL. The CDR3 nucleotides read TGTGCCAGCAGCCAAGAAACGGGCTATGGCTACACCTTC. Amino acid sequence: CASSQETGYGYTF.

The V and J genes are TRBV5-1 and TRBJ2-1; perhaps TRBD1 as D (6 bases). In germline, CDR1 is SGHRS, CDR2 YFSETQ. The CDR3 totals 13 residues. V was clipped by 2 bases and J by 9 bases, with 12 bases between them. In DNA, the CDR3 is TGCGCCAGCAGCTTCGAAACAGGGAGTGAGCAGTTCTTC. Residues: CASSFETGSEQFF.

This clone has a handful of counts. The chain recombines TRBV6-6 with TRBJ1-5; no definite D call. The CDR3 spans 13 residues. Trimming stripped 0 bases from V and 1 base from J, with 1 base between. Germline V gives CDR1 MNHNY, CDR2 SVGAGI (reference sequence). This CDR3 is CASSYSSNQPQHF. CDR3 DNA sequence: TGTGCCAGCAGTTACTCGAGCAATCAGCCCCAGCATTTT.

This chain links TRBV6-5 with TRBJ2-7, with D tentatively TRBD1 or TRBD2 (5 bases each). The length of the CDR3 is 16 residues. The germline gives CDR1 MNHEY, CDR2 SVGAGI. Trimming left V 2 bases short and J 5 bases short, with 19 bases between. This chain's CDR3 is CASSYTGTKSLHEQYF. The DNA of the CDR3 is TGTGCCAGCAGTTACACCGGGACCAAGTCCCTCCACGAGCAGTACTTC.

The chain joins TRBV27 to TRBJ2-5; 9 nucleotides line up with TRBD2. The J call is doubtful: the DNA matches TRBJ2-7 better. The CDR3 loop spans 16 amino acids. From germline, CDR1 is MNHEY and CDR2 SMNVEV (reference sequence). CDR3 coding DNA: TGTGCCAGCAGTTTGGTAGCGGGGGCCGTAGCCTACGAGCAGTACTTC. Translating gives CASSLVAGAVAYEQYF.

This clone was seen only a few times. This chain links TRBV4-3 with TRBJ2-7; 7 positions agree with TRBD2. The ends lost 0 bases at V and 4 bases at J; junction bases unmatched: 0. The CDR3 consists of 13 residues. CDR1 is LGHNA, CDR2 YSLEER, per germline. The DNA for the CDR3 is TGCGCCAGCAGCCAAGACGGGGGGTACGAGCAGTACTTC. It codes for CASSQDGGYEQYF.

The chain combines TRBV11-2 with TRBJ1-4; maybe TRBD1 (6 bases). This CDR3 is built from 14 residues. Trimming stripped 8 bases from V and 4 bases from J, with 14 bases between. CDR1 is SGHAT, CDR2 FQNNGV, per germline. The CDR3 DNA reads TGTGCCAGCGCCCGGGGGGCCGTTAATGAAAAACTGTTTTTT. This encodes CASARGAVNEKLFF.

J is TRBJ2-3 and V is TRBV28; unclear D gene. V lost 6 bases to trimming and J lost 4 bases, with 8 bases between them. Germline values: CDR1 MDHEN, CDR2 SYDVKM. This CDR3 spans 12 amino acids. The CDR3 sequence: CASRSGADTQYF. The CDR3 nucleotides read TGTGCCAGCAGGAGTGGGGCAGATACGCAGTATTTT.

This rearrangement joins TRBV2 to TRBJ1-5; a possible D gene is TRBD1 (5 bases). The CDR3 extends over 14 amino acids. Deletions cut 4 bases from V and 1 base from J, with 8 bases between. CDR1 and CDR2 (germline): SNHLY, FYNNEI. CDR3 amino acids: CASSVGQSNQPQHF. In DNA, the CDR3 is TGTGCCAGCAGTGTGGGGCAGAGCAATCAGCCCCAGCATTTT.

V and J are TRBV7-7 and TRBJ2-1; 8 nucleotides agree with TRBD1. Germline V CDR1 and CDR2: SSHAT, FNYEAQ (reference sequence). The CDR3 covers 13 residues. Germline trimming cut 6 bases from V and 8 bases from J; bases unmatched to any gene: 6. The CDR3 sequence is CASSSQGVHEQFF. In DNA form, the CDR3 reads TGTGCCAGCAGTTCACAGGGGGTCCATGAGCAGTTCTTC.

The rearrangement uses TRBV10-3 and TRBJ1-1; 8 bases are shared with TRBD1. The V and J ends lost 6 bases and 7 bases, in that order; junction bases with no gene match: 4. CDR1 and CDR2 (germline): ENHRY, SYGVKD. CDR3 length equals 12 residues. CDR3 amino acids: CAISGQGDEAFF. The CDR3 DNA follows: TGTGCCATCAGCGGACAGGGTGATGAAGCTTTCTTT.

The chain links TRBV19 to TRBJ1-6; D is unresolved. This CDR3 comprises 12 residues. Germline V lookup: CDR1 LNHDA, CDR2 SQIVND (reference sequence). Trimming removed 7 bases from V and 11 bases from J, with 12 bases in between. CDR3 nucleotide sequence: TGTGCCAGTACCCCCCGACGGGCACCCCTCCACTTT. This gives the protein CASTPRRAPLHF.

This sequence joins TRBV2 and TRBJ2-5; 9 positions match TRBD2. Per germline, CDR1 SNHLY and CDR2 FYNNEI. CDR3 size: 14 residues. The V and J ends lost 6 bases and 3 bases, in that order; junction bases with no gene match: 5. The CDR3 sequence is CASRGGGVEETQYF. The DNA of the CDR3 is TGTGCCAGCAGGGGCGGGGGGGTTGAAGAGACCCAGTACTTC.

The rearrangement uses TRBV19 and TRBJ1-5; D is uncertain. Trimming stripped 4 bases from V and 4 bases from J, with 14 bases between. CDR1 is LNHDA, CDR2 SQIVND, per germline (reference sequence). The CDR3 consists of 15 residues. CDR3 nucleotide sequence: TGTGCCAGTAGTACCCAATCAACAGAAAATCAGCCCCAGCATTTT. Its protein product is CASSTQSTENQPQHF.

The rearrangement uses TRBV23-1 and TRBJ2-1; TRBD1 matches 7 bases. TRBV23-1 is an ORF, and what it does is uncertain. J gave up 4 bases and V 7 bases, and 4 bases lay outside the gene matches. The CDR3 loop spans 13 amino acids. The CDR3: CASNGQEYNEQFF. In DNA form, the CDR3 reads TGCGCCAGCAACGGACAGGAGTACAATGAGCAGTTCTTC.

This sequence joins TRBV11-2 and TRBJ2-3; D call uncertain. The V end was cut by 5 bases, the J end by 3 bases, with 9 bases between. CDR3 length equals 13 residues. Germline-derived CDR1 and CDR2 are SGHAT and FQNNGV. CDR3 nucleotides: TGTGCCAGCAGCCAAGTAGTTACAGATACGCAGTATTTT. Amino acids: CASSQVVTDTQYF.

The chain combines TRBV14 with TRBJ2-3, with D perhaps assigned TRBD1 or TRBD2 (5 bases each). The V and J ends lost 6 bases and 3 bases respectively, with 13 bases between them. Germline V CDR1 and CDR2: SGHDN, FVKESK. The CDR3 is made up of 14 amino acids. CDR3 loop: CASRGRRETDTQYF. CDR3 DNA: TGTGCCAGCAGGGGTCGCAGGGAGACAGATACGCAGTATTTT.

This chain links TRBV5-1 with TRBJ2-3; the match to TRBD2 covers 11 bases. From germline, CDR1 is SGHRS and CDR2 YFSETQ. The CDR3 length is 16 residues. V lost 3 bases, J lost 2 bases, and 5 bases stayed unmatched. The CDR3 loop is CASSSSGGTLTDTQYF. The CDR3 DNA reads TGCGCCAGCAGCTCTAGCGGGGGGACCCTCACAGATACGCAGTATTTT.

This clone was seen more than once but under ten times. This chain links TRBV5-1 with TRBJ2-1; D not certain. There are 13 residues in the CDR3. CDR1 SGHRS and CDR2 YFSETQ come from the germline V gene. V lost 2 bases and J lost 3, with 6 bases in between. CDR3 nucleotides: TGCGCCAGCAGCTTTCACGGCTACAATGAGCAGTTCTTC. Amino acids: CASSFHGYNEQFF. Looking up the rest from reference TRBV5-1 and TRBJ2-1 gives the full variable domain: KAGVTQTPRYLIKTRGQQVTLSCSPISGHRSVSWYQQTPGQGLQFLFEYFSETQRNKGNFPGRFSGRQFSNSRSEMNVSTLELGDSALYLCASSFHGYNEQFFGPGTRLTVL.

CDR3 in DNA: TGTGCCAGCAGCGTAGAGGGAGGGGCAGCCCAAGCCTACGAGCAGTACTTC. Translation: CASSVEGGAAQAYEQYF. The V gene is TRBV9, the J gene TRBJ2-7; 7 bases map to TRBD2. The J segment lost 2 bases and the V segment lost 0 bases, leaving 11 bases of the junction unmatched. This CDR3 is 17 amino acids long. CDR1 and CDR2 (germline): SGDLS, YYNGEE.

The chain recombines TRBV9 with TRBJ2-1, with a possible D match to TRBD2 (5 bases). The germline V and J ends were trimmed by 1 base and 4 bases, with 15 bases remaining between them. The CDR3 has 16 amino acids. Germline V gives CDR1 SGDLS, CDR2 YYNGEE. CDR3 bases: TGTGCCAGCAGCGTAAGAGAGCGGCCACCTTACAATGAGCAGTTCTTC. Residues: CASSVRERPPYNEQFF.

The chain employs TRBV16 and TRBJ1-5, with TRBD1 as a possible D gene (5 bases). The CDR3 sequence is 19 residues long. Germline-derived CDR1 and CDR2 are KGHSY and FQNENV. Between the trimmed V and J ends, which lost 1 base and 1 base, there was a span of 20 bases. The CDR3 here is CASSQLSAGRGRSNQPQHF. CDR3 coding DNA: TGTGCCAGCAGCCAATTAAGTGCAGGGCGAGGTAGGAGCAATCAGCCCCAGCATTTT.

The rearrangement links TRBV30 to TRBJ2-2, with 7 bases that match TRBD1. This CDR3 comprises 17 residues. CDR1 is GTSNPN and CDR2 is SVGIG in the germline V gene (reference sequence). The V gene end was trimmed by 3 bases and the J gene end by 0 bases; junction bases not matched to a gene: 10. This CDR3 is CAWRHKGGRTNTGELFF. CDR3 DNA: TGTGCCTGGAGACACAAAGGGGGCAGAACGAACACCGGGGAGCTGTTTTTT.